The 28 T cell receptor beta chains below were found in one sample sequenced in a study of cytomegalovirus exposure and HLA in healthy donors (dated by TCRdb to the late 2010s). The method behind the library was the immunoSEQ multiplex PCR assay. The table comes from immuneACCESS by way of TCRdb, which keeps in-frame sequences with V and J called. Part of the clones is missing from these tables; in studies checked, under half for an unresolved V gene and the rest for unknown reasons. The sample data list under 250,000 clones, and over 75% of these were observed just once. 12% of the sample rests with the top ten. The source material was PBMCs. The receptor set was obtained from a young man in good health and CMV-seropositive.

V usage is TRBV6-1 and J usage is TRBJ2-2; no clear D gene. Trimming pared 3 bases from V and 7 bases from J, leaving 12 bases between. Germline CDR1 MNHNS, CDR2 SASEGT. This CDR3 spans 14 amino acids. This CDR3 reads CASSDFGHIGELFF. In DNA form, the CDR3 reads TGTGCCAGCAGTGATTTCGGGCACATCGGGGAGCTGTTTTTT.

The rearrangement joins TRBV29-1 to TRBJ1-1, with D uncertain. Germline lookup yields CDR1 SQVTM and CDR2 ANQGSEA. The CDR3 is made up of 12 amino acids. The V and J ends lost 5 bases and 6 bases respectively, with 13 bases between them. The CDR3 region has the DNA TGCAGCGTTAGGCGGGGTGGGGCTGAAGCTTTCTTT. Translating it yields CSVRRGGAEAFF.

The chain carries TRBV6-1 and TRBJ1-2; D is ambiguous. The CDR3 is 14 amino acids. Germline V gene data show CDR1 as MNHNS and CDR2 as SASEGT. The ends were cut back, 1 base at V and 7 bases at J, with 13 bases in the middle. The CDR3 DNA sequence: TGTGCCAGCAGTGAAGTGGGTGGCCTGGGTGGCTACACCTTC. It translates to CASSEVGGLGGYTF.

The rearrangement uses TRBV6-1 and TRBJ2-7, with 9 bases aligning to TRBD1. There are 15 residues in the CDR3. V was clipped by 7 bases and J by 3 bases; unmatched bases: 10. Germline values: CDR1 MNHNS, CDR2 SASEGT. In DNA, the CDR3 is TGTGCCAGCATTATACAGGGGGCCCTTTTCTACGAGCAGTACTTC. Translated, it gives CASIIQGALFYEQYF.

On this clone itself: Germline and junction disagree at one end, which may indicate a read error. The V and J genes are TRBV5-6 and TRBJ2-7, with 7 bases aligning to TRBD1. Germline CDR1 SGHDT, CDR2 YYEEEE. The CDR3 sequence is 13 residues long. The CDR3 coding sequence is TGTGCCAGCAGCTGGGGGACGTCGGACAGGTCGGACTTC. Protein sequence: CASSWGTSDRSDF.

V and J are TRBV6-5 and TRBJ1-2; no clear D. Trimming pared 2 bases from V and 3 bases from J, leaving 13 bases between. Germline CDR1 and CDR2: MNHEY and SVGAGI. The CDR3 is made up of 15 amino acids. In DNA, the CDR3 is TGTGCCAGCAGTTACGGGGAAGGGAGGGACTATGGCTACACCTTC. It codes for CASSYGEGRDYGYTF.

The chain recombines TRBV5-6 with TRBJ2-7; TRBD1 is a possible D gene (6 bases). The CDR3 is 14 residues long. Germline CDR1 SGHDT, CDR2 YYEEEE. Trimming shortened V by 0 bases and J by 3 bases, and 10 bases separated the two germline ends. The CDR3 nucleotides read TGTGCCAGCAGCTTGGGCAGGGGAAACTACGAGCAGTACTTC. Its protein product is CASSLGRGNYEQYF.

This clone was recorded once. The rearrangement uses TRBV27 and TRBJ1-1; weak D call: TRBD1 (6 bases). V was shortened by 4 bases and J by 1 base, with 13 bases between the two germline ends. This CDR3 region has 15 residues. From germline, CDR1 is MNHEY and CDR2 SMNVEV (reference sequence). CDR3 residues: CASSSGAGRNTEAFF. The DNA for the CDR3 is TGTGCCAGCAGTTCGGGGGCAGGGAGGAACACTGAAGCTTTCTTT.

Written as DNA, the CDR3 is TGTGCCAGCAGCTTACGGGGAACAGGTGGAAATCAGCCCCAGCATTTT. It translates to CASSLRGTGGNQPQHF. The chain uses TRBV7-2 and TRBJ1-5, with D perhaps matching TRBD1 (5 bases). This CDR3 is 16 amino acids long. The V end was cut by 2 bases, the J end by 4 bases, with 15 bases between. CDR1 is SGHTA, CDR2 FQGNSA, per germline.

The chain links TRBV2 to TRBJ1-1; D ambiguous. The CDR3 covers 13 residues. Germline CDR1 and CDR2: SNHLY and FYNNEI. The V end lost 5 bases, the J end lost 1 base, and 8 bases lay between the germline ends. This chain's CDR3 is CASSNGKNTEAFF. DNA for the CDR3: TGTGCCAGCAGTAACGGGAAGAACACTGAAGCTTTCTTT.

Written as DNA, the CDR3 is TGTGCCAGCAGCACAGGGGGTGTTAGCACTGAAGCTTTCTTT. The encoded protein is CASSTGGVSTEAFF. The chain couples TRBV6-1 to TRBJ1-1; 8 bases fit TRBD1. Germline V CDR1 and CDR2: MNHNS, SASEGT. With 6 bases clipped from V and 4 bases from J, the junction kept 7 bases outside the gene matches. This CDR3 has 14 amino acids.

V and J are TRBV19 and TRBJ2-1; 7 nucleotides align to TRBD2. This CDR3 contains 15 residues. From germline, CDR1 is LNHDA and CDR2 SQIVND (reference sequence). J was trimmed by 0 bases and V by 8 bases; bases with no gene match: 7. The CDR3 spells CASGWGGSSYNEQFF. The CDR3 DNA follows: TGTGCCAGTGGTTGGGGCGGGAGCTCCTACAATGAGCAGTTCTTC.

The DNA for the CDR3 is TGTGCCAGCAGTCGGGACTCCACTCCGCCAGATACGCAGTATTTT. This sequence encodes CASSRDSTPPDTQYF. This chain uses TRBV7-2 with TRBJ2-3; tentatively, D is TRBD2 (6 bases). Germline CDR1 reads SGHTA; CDR2 reads FQGNSA. This CDR3 spans 15 amino acids. V lost 6 bases, J lost 4 bases, and 17 bases lay in between.

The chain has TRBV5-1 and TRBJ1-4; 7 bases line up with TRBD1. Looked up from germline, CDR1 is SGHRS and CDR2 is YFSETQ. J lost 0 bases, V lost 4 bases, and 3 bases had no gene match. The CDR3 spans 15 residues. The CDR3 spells CASSVGQPTNEKLFF. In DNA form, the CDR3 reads TGCGCCAGCAGCGTGGGACAGCCAACTAATGAAAAACTGTTTTTT.

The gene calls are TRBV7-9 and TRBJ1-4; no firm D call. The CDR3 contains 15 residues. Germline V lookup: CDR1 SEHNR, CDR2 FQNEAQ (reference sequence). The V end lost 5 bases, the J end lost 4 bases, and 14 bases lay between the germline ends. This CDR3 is CASSPTRRGNEKLFF. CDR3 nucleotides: TGTGCCAGCAGCCCGACCCGCCGGGGTAATGAAAAACTGTTTTTT.

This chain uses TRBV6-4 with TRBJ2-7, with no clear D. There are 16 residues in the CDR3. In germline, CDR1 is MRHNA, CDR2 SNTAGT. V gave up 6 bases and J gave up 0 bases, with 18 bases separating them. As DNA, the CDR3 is TGTGCCAGCAGCGGCCCTACACGTTGGAGCTCCTACGAGCAGTACTTC. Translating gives CASSGPTRWSSYEQYF.

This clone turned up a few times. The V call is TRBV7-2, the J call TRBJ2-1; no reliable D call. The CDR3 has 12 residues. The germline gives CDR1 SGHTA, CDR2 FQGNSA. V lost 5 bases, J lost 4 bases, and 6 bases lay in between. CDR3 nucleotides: TGTGCCAGCAGCGTATGGTACAATGAGCAGTTCTTC. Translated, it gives CASSVWYNEQFF. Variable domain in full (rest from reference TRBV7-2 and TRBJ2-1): GAGVSQSPSNKVTEKGKDVELRCDPISGHTALYWYRQSLGQGLEFLIYFQGNSAPDKSGLPSDRFSAERTGGSVSTLTIQRTQQEDSAVYLCASSVWYNEQFFGPGTRLTVL.

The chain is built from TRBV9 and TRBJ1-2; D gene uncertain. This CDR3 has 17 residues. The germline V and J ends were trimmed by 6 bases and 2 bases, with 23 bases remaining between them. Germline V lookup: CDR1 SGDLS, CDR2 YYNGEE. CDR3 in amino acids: CASTGSSGRTNNYGYTF. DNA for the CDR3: TGTGCCAGCACGGGGTCCTCCGGGCGGACCAACAACTATGGCTACACCTTC.

CDR3: CASSSYSNTGELFF. The CDR3 nucleotides are TGTGCCAGCAGTTCCTACTCGAACACCGGGGAGCTGTTTTTT. The chain carries TRBV27 and TRBJ2-2; D not resolved. The CDR3 is 14 residues long. Trimming cost V 4 bases and J 0 bases, with 6 bases left between them. Per the germline V gene, CDR1 is MNHEY and CDR2 is SMNVEV (reference sequence).

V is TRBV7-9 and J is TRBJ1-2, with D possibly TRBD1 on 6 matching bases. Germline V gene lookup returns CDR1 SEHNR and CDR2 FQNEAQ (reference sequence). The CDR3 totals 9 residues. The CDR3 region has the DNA TGTGCTGCGTCGGGGGGCGACACCTTC. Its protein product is CAASGGDTF.

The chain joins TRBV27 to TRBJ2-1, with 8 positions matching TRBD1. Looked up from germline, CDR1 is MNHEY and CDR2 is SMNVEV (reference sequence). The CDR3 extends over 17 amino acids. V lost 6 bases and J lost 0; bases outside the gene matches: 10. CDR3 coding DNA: TGTGCCAGCAGGGACCGGACAGGGCGACGCTCCTACAATGAGCAGTTCTTC. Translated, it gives CASRDRTGRRSYNEQFF.

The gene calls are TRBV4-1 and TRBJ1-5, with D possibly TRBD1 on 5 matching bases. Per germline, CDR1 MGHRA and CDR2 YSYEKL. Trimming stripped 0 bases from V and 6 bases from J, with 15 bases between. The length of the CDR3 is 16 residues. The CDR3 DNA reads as TGCGCCAGCAGCCAAGACTTGGGGGAGGTGGTTCAGCCCCAGCATTTT. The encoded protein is CASSQDLGEVVQPQHF.

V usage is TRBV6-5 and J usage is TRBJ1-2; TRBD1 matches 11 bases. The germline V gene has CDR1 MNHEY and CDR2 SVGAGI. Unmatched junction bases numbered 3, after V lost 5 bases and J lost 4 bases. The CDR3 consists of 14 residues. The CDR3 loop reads CASSAGQGAYGYTF. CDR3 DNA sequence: TGTGCCAGCAGTGCCGGACAGGGGGCCTATGGCTACACCTTC.

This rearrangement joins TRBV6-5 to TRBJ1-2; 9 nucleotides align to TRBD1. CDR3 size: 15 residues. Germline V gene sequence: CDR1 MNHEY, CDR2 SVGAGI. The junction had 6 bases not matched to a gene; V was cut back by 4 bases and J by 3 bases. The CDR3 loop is CASSLTGGWDYGYTF. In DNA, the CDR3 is TGTGCCAGCAGTTTAACAGGGGGCTGGGACTATGGCTACACCTTC.

The DNA for the CDR3 is TGCAGCGTTGAATTAGGAGGGATGGCAACCTACGAGCAGTACTTC. This sequence encodes CSVELGGMATYEQYF. The V and J genes are TRBV29-1 and TRBJ2-7; D is possibly TRBD2 (6 bases). The CDR3 covers 15 residues. CDR1 is SQVTM and CDR2 is ANQGSEA in the germline V gene. Trimming left V 2 bases short and J 2 bases short, with 16 bases between.

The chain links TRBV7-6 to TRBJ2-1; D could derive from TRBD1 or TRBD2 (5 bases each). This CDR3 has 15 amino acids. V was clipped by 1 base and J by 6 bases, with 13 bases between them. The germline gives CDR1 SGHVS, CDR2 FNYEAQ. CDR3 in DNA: TGTGCCAGCAGCTTAGTCGAGTCGGGACCCAATGAGCAGTTCTTC. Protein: CASSLVESGPNEQFF.

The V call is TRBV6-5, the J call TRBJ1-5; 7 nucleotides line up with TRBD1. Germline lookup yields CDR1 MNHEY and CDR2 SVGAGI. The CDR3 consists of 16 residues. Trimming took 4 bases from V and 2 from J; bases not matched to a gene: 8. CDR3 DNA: TGTGCCAGCAGTTCCTGGGACAGTCGGGGCAATCAGCCCCAGCATTTT. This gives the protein CASSSWDSRGNQPQHF.

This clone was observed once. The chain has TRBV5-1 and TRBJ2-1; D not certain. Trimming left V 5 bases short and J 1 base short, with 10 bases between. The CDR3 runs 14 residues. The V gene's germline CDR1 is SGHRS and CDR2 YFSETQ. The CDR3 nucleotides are TGCGCCAGCAGAATAGACATGTCCTACAATGAGCAGTTCTTC. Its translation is CASRIDMSYNEQFF. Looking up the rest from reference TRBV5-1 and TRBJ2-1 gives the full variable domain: KAGVTQTPRYLIKTRGQQVTLSCSPISGHRSVSWYQQTPGQGLQFLFEYFSETQRNKGNFPGRFSGRQFSNSRSEMNVSTLELGDSALYLCASRIDMSYNEQFFGPGTRLTVL.